This T cell receptor beta chain was sequenced in a study of blood T cells in healthy people across ages. The CDR3 length is 17 residues. The V gene lost 0 bases and the J gene lost 3 bases, with 16 bases spanning the gap. Germline values: CDR1 MNHEY, CDR2 SVGEGT. Next came a second PCR, run for about 6 to 12 cycles, which used a sample-barcoded 5' primer along with a J-beta primer mix. Each cDNA molecule was tagged by a template-switch adaptor that had 12 random nucleotides. TCRdb used MiXCR to reprocess the 5' RACE reads, holding one entry per CDR3 protein. The table has 500,000 to 700,000 distinct CDR3 sequences, about 30% seen once. General observations from the study: Long-lived donors carried more naive CD4+ cells and greater diversity than aged donors. Roughly linear age-related decline in beta diversity appeared, significant by age 40.

In regard to this clonotype: What it binds is unknown. A single base separates this from a much larger clone, so it may be a read error.

The chain joins TRBV6-2 or TRBV6-3 to TRBJ2-3; D perhaps matches TRBD2 (5 bases). The sample was blood. The clonotype was recovered from a woman older than 75 in good health. This chain's CDR3 is CASSYSIEGLRTDTQYF. CDR3 nucleotide sequence: TGTGCCAGCAGTTACTCTATTGAGGGATTAAGGACAGATACGCAGTATTTT.